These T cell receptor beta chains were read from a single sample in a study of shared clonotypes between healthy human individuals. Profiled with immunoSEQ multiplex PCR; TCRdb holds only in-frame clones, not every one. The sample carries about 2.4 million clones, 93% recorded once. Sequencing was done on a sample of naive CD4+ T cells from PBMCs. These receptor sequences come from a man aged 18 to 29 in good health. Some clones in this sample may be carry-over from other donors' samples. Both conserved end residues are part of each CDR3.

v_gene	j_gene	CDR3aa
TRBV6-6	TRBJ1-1	CASSPGGGTKNTEAFF
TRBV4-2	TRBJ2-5	CASSQGWVQETQYF
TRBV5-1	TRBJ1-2	CASSPTTGEGYTF
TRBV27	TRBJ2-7	CASSRGGQGAYEQYF
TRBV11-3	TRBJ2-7	CASSKRTSGTDEQYF
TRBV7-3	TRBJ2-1	CASSPRGGNKDYEQFF
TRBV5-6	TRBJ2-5	CASSYDRVEETQYF
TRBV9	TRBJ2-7	CASSVAGNSGNSYEQYF
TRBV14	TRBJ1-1	CASADGLNTEAFF
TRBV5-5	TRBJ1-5	CASSLEAGQGQPQHF
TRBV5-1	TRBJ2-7	CASRVLGSYEQYF
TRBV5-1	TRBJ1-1	CASSSPTGTTEAFF
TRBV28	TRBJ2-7	CASSSSGTGSYEQYF
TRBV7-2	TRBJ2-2	CASSVRDSPFTGELFF
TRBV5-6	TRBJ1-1	CASSLAIKGNTEAFF
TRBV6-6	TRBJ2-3	CASSYSPLGRTDTQYF
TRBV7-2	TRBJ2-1	CASSFLGAYQVDEQFF
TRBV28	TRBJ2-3	CASSSLGSNTDTQYF
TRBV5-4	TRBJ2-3	CASSFLAGRTDTQYF
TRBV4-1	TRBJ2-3	CASSQPGDTQYF
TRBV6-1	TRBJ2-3	CAGSEGGRTDTQYF
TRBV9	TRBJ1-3	CASSAQDSGNTIYF
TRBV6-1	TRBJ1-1	CASSEPGWGTAFF
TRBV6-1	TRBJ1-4	CASSPRIGTNEKLFF
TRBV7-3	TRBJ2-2	CASSLIAAGELFF
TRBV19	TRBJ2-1	CASSIEIGRVQFF
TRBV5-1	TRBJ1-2	CASSLGTSGHGYTF
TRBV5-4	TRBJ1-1	CASSTERVTAEAFF
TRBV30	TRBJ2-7	CAWSAGGAYEQYF
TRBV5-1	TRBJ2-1	CASSKPLDSFGNEQFF
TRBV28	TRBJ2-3	CASSFLTDTQYF
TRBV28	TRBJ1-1	CASSLLGRSGGAEAFF
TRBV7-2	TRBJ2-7	CASSLALGGKGYEQYF
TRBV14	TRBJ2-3	CASSQDVRQGTDTQYF
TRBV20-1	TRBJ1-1	CSALWTGYAFF
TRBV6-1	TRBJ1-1	CASRERRRLGTDTEAFF
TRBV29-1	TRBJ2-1	CSVASGRADEQFF
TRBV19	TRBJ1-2	CASRRGQGKANYGYTF
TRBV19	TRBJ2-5	CASTDRAHGETQYF
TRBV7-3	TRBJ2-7	CASSLTYEQYF
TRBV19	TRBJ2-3	CASSDTGSRGWSDTQYF
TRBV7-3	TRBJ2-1	CASSRNSGRAGNEQFF
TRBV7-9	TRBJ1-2	CASSRLTGVANYGYTF
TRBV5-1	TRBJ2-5	CASREQGARETQYF
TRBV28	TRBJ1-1	CASSFQGGTQNTEAFF
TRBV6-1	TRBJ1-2	CASSESGDRGYTF